The entry that follows covers one T cell receptor (beta chain) sequence. It may be a read error: a sequence one base away is much more abundant. The data are from a study of kidney transplant recipient with SARS-CoV-2 infection. Germline V gene data show CDR1 as MDHEN and CDR2 as SYDVKM. This CDR3 spans 13 amino acids. TCRdb reanalysed the reads using MiXCR and keeps one entry per CDR3 protein. The sample lists 200,000 to 300,000 distinct CDR3 sequences; around 30% were seen once. The clonotype was recovered from a male patient in his thirties who had COVID-19 and was a kidney transplant recipient. Some of the T cells may derive from the graft donor. Sequencing used a blood sample, obtained at baseline and on approximately day 120 from a kidney transplant recipient. The chain couples TRBV28 to TRBJ2-7; 7 bases are a match to TRBD1. CDR3 loop: CVSLGQRTYEQYF. CDR3 sequence (DNA): TGTGTCAGCTTGGGACAGAGGACCTACGAGCAGTACTTC. The entire variable domain, with the rest obtained from reference TRBV28 and TRBJ2-7, is as follows: DVKVTQSSRYLVKRTGEKVFLECVQDMDHENMFWYRQDPGLGLRLIYFSYDVKMKEKGDIPEGYSVSREKKERFSLILESASTNQTSMYLCVSLGQRTYEQYFGPGTRLTVT.